The rows below give T cell receptor beta chains drawn from one sample of a study of beta chain features in type 1 diabetes. Produced via immunoSEQ multiplex PCR; TCRdb's table is partial and in-frame only. The data hold a few hundred thousand clones, with about 14% observed a single time. Sample: naive CD4+ T cells from blood. The receptor source for this set is a man aged 25 to 45 with type 1 diabetes. The CDR3 runs from the conserved cysteine through the conserved F or W. Fields, in order: CDR3 DNA, CDR3 protein, V gene, J gene, CDR3 length, clone size, D gene. D genes are given only for firm matches. Some rows have no size entry. The others give once, few or many, or a class for an expanded clone.

cdr3_nt: TGCGCCAGCAGCCGATCCAGGACAGGGGCATCTGAAGCTTTCTTT; cdr3_aa: CASSRSRTGASEAFF; v_call: TRBV4-1; j_call: TRBJ1-1; cdr3_length: 15; clone_size: few; d_call: TRBD1
cdr3_nt: TGTGCCAGCAGTTACACAATGTCTGGGGCCAACGTCCTGACTTTC; cdr3_aa: CASSYTMSGANVLTF; v_call: TRBV6-5; j_call: TRBJ2-6; cdr3_length: 15; clone_size: few; d_call: -
cdr3_nt: TGCGCCAGCAGCTCGGGCCTAGGGGAGCAGTATTTT; cdr3_aa: CASSSGLGEQYF; v_call: TRBV5-1; j_call: TRBJ2-3; cdr3_length: 12; clone_size: few; d_call: -
cdr3_nt: TGTGCCAGCAGCGCACAGGGGACTAGCGGGAGTGAGCAGTTCTTC; cdr3_aa: CASSAQGTSGSEQFF; v_call: TRBV9; j_call: TRBJ2-1; cdr3_length: 15; clone_size: -; d_call: TRBD2
cdr3_nt: TGTGCCATCAGTTCACAGGGAACGGGTCAGCCCCAGCATTTT; cdr3_aa: CAISSQGTGQPQHF; v_call: TRBV6-5; j_call: TRBJ1-5; cdr3_length: 14; clone_size: -; d_call: -
cdr3_nt: TGTGCCAGCAGCATCCGACTAGCGGGGGGCGATGAGCAGTTCTTC; cdr3_aa: CASSIRLAGGDEQFF; v_call: TRBV7-9; j_call: TRBJ2-1; cdr3_length: 15; clone_size: -; d_call: TRBD2
cdr3_nt: TGTGCCAGCAGCCAAGATCGGGGACAGGGGCCTTTACCCCTCCACTTT; cdr3_aa: CASSQDRGQGPLPLHF; v_call: TRBV14; j_call: TRBJ1-6; cdr3_length: 16; clone_size: -; d_call: TRBD1
cdr3_nt: TGTGCCAGCAGCAAAACAGGTCCAACTAATGAAAAACTGTTTTTT; cdr3_aa: CASSKTGPTNEKLFF; v_call: TRBV11-2; j_call: TRBJ1-4; cdr3_length: 15; clone_size: few; d_call: -
cdr3_nt: TGTGCCAGCAGTTACGCTACAGGGAACTACGAGCAGTACTTC; cdr3_aa: CASSYATGNYEQYF; v_call: TRBV6-5; j_call: TRBJ2-7; cdr3_length: 14; clone_size: -; d_call: -
cdr3_nt: TGTGCCAGCAGCTGGGGGGACAGGCTTCAAGAGACCCAGTACTTC; cdr3_aa: CASSWGDRLQETQYF; v_call: TRBV5-4; j_call: TRBJ2-5; cdr3_length: 15; clone_size: -; d_call: TRBD1
cdr3_nt: TGTGCCTGGACCCAGGGACAGGGGTACACCTACGAGCAGTACTTC; cdr3_aa: CAWTQGQGYTYEQYF; v_call: TRBV30; j_call: TRBJ2-7; cdr3_length: 15; clone_size: few; d_call: TRBD1
cdr3_nt: TGTGCCTGGAGACAGGATAGCTATGGCTACACCTTC; cdr3_aa: CAWRQDSYGYTF; v_call: TRBV30; j_call: TRBJ1-2; cdr3_length: 12; clone_size: -; d_call: -
cdr3_nt: TGCGCCAGCAGCCGGGACTTGAGCACAGATACGCAGTATTTT; cdr3_aa: CASSRDLSTDTQYF; v_call: TRBV5-1; j_call: TRBJ2-3; cdr3_length: 14; clone_size: -; d_call: -
cdr3_nt: TGTGCCAGCAGCTCGCGGGTTGAAGCTTTCTTT; cdr3_aa: CASSSRVEAFF; v_call: TRBV5-4; j_call: TRBJ1-1; cdr3_length: 11; clone_size: few; d_call: -
cdr3_nt: TGTGCCGCGGGGCAGGGAACATACTCCTACGAGCAGTACTTC; cdr3_aa: CAAGQGTYSYEQYF; v_call: TRBV15; j_call: TRBJ2-7; cdr3_length: 14; clone_size: few; d_call: -
cdr3_nt: TGTGCCATCCGCAGCGGGAGTTTCAATGAGCAGTTCTTC; cdr3_aa: CAIRSGSFNEQFF; v_call: TRBV10-3; j_call: TRBJ2-1; cdr3_length: 13; clone_size: -; d_call: TRBD2
cdr3_nt: TGTGCCAGCAGCAAGGCCGACACTTATCAGCCCCAGCATTTT; cdr3_aa: CASSKADTYQPQHF; v_call: TRBV21-1; j_call: TRBJ1-5; cdr3_length: 14; clone_size: few; d_call: -